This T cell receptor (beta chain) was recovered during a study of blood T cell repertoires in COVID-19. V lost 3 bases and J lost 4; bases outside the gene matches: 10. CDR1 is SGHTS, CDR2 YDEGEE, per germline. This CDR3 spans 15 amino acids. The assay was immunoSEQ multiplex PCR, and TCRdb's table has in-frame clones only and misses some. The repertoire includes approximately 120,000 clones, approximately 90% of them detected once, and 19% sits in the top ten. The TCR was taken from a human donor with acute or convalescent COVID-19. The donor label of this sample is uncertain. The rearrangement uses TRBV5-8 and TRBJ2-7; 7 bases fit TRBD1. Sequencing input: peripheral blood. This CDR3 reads CASSYPGQGVYEQYF. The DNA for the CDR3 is TGTGCCAGCAGCTACCCCGGGCAGGGGGTGTACGAGCAGTACTTC.